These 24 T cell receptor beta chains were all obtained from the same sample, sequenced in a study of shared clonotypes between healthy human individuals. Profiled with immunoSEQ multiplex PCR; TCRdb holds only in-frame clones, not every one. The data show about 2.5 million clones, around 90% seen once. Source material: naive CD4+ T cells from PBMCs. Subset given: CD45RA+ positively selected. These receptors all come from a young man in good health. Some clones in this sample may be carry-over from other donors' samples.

The CDR3 loop reads CASSPGGSRGDQPQHF. DNA of the CDR3: TGTGCCAGTAGCCCGGGTGGTTCAAGGGGCGATCAGCCCCAGCATTTT. The chain is built from TRBV19 and TRBJ1-5, with D perhaps matching TRBD1 (5 bases). Germline V lookup: CDR1 LNHDA, CDR2 SQIVND (reference sequence). V lost 6 bases and J 5 bases, leaving 20 bases between the germline ends. The CDR3 runs 16 residues.

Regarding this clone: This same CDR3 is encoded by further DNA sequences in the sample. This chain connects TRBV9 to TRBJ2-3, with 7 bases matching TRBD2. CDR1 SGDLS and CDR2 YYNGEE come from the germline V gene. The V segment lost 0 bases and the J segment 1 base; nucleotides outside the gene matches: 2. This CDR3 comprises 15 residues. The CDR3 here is CASSVGLAGTDTQYF. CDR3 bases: TGTGCCAGCAGCGTAGGGCTAGCGGGCACAGATACGCAGTATTTT.

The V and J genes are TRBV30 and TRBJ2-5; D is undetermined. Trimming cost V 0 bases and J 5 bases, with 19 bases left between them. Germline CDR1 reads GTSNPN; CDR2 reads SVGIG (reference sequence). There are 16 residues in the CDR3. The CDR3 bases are TGTGCCTGGAGTGTGGGGTGGGCAGCCGAAGGGGAGACCCAGTACTTC. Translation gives CAWSVGWAAEGETQYF.

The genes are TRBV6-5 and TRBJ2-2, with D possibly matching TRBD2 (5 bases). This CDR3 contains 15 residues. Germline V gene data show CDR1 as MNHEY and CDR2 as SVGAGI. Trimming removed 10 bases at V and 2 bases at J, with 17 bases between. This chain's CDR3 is CATRPRPGNTGELFF. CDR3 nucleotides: TGTGCCACGAGGCCAAGGCCGGGAAACACCGGGGAGCTGTTTTTT.

CDR3 region: CASSLAFEQHTPYEQYF. In DNA, the CDR3 is TGTGCCAGCAGCTTAGCGTTCGAACAGCACACTCCCTACGAGCAGTACTTC. The chain combines TRBV7-8 with TRBJ2-7, with D uncertain. The CDR3 loop spans 17 amino acids. V lost 0 bases, J lost 2 bases, and 17 bases lay in between. Germline V CDR1 and CDR2: SGHVS, FQNEAQ.

The CDR3 loop is CASSRDRQNYGYTF. In nucleotides, the CDR3 is TGTGCCAGCAGCAGGGACAGGCAAAACTATGGCTACACCTTC. The gene calls are TRBV6-4 and TRBJ1-2, with 8 bases matching TRBD1. The germline gives CDR1 MRHNA, CDR2 SNTAGT. V was clipped by 6 bases and J by 2 bases; unmatched bases: 5. This CDR3 is 14 amino acids long.

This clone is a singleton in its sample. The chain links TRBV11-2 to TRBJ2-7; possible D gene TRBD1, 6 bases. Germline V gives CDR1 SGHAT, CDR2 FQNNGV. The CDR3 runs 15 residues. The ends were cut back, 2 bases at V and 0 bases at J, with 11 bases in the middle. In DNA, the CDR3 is TGTGCCAGCAGCTTATGGGGGCCTTTCTCCTACGAGCAGTACTTC. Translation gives CASSLWGPFSYEQYF.

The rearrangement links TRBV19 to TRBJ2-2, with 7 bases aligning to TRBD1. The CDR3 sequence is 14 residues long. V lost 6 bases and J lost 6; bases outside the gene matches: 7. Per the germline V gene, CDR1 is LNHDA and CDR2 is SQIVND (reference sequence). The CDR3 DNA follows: TGTGCCAGTAGCCCGACAGGGATGGCCGGGGAGCTGTTTTTT. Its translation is CASSPTGMAGELFF.

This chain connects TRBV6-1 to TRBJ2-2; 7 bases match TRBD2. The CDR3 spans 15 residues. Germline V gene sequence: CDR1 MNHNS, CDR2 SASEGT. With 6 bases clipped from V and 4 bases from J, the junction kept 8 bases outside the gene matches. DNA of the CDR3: TGTGCCAGCAGAATTCGGGGAGGGGTCACCGGGGAGCTGTTTTTT. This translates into CASRIRGGVTGELFF.

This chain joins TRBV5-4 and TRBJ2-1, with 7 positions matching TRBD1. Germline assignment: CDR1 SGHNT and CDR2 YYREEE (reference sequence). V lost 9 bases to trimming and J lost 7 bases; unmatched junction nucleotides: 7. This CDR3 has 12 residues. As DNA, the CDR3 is TGTGCCACTAAGGGGGCGGGTAATGAGCAGTTCTTC. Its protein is CATKGAGNEQFF.

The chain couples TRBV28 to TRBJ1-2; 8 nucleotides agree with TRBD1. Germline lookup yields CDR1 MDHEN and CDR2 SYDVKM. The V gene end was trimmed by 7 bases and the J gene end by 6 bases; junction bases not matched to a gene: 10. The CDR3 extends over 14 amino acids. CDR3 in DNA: TGTGCCAGCATCGACCCAGGGGGCGGTGATGGCTACACCTTC. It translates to CASIDPGGGDGYTF.

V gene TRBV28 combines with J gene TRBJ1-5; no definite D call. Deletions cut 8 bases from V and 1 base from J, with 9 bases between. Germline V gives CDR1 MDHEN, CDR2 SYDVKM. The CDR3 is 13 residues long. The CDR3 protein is CASARRSNQPQHF. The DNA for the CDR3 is TGTGCCAGCGCCCGAAGGAGCAATCAGCCCCAGCATTTT.

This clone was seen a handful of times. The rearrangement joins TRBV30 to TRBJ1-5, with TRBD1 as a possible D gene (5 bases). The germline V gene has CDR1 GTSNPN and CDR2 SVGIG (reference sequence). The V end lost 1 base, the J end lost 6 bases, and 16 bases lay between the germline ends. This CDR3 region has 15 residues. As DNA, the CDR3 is TGTGCCTGGAGTGCTATGGGCAGGGAGAGTCAGCCCCAGCATTTT. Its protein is CAWSAMGRESQPQHF.

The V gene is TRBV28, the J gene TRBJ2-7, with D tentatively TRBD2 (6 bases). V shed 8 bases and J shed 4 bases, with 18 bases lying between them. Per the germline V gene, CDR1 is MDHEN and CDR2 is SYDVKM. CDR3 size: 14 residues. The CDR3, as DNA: TGTGCCAGCCGAATTGGGGCCGGAGGGTACGAGCAGTACTTC. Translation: CASRIGAGGYEQYF.

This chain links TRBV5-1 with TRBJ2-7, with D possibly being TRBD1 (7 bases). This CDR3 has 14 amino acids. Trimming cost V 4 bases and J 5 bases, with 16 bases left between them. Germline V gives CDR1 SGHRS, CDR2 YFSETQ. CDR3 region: CASSTQGGPNEQYF. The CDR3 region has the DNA TGCGCCAGCAGCACGCAGGGGGGTCCCAACGAGCAGTACTTC.

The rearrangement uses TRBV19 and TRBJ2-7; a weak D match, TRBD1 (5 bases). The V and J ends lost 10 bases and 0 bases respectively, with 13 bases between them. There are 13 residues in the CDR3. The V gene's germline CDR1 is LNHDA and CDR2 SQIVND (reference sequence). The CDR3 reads CATVAQGSYEQYF. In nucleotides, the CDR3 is TGTGCCACCGTCGCCCAGGGCTCCTACGAGCAGTACTTC.

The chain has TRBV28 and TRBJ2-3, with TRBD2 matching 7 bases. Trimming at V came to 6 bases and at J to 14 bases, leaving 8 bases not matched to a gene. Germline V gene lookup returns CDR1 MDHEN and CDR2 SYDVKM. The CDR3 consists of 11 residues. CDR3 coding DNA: TGTGCCAGCAGAAGTGAAGAGCGGGGGTATTTT. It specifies CASRSEERGYF.

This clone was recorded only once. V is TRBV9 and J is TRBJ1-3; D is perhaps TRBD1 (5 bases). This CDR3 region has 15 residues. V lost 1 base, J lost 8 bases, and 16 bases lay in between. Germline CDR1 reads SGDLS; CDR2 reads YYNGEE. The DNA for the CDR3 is TGTGCCAGCAGCGTAACCGTGGGGCATCGGGACACCATATATTTT. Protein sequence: CASSVTVGHRDTIYF. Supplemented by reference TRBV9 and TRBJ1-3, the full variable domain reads DSGVTQTPKHLITATGQRVTLRCSPRSGDLSVYWYQQSLDQGLQFLIQYYNGEERAKGNILERFSAQQFPDLHSELNLSSLELGDSALYFCASSVTVGHRDTIYFGEGSWLTVV.

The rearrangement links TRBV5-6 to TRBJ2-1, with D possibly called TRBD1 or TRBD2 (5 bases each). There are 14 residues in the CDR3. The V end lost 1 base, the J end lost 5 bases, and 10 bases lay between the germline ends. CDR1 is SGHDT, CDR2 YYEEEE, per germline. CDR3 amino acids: CASSLIRGDNEQFF. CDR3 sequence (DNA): TGTGCCAGCAGCTTGATCCGGGGCGACAATGAGCAGTTCTTC.

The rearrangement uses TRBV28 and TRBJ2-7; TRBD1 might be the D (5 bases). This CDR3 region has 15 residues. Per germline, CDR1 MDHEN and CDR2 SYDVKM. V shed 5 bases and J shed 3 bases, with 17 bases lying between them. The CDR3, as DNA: TGTGCCAGCAGTCCCCCTAAGGACAACAGCTACGAGCAGTACTTC. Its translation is CASSPPKDNSYEQYF.

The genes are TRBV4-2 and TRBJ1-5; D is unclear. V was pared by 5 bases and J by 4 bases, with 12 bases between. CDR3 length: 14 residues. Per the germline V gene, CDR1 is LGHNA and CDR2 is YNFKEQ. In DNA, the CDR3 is TGTGCCAGCAGCTTAGTAGGCACGAATCAGCCCCAGCATTTT. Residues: CASSLVGTNQPQHF.

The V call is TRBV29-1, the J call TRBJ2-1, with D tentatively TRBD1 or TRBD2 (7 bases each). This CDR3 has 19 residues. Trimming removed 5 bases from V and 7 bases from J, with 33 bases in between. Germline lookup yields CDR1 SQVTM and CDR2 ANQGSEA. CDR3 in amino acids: CSVSGQRYSPGGYMNEQFF. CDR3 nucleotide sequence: TGCAGCGTTTCGGGACAGAGATACTCGCCCGGGGGGTATATGAATGAGCAGTTCTTC.

In DNA form, the CDR3 reads TGTGCCAGCAGTTCGGCGGGAGGGTCTAAGAATGAGCAGTTCTTC. This sequence encodes CASSSAGGSKNEQFF. The gene calls are TRBV28 and TRBJ2-1; TRBD2 agrees at 9 bases. Germline loops: CDR1 MDHEN, CDR2 SYDVKM. This CDR3 is built from 15 residues. V gave up 4 bases and J gave up 7 bases; unmatched junction bases: 8. Using reference TRBV28 and TRBJ2-1 for the parts outside the CDR3, the full variable domain is DVKVTQSSRYLVKRTGEKVFLECVQDMDHENMFWYRQDPGLGLRLIYFSYDVKMKEKGDIPEGYSVSREKKERFSLILESASTNQTSMYLCASSSAGGSKNEQFFGPGTRLTVL.

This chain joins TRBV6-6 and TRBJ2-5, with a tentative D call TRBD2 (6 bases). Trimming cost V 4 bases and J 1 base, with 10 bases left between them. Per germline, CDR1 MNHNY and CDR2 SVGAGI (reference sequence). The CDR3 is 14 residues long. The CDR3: CASSLGGVQETQYF. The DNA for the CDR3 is TGTGCCAGCAGTTTGGGAGGAGTCCAAGAGACCCAGTACTTC.